These 8 T cell receptor beta chains share one sample of origin, sequenced in a study of a mutant IDH1 vaccine in newly diagnosed glioma. Method: immunoSEQ multiplex PCR; TCRdb's copy keeps in-frame clones and lacks some. The sample includes about 54,000 clones, around four fifths of them seen just once. These TCRs' antigens remain unknown. Described time point: week 35, safety follow-up. Doses consisted of 300 ug of mutant IDH1 20-mer peptide each, paired with topical imiquimod. The sample was PBMCs, taken from a glioma patient whose treatment included an IDH1 peptide vaccine. The receptors were sampled from a woman aged 18-35 years with glioma.

The chain has TRBV10-2 and TRBJ1-1; D is possibly TRBD1 (6 bases). Germline CDR1 is WSHSY and CDR2 is SAAADI. The V gene lost 6 bases and the J gene lost 7 bases, with 18 bases spanning the gap. This CDR3 has 14 amino acids. The CDR3 nucleotides read TGCGCCAGCAGAGGGGTAGACGGGGGCGGTGAAGCTTTCTTT. This translates into CASRGVDGGGEAFF.

This chain links TRBV5-4 with TRBJ2-3; D is perhaps TRBD1 (5 bases). The CDR3 is made up of 14 amino acids. Germline V gene sequence: CDR1 SGHNT, CDR2 YYREEE (reference sequence). V was trimmed by 2 bases and J by 0 bases, leaving 7 bases between them. CDR3 sequence (DNA): TGTGCCAGCAGCTTCACAGGTAGCACAGATACGCAGTATTTT. This encodes CASSFTGSTDTQYF.

This chain links TRBV7-9 with TRBJ2-2; the D is unclear. The CDR3 has 16 amino acids. In germline, CDR1 is SEHNR, CDR2 FQNEAQ (reference sequence). Trimming left V 4 bases short and J 2 bases short, with 14 bases between. CDR3 in DNA: TGTGCCAGCAGCTCAAGACGAGTGGGAAACACCGGGGAGCTGTTTTTT. Amino acid sequence: CASSSRRVGNTGELFF.

This clone was detected once. CDR3 protein: CASSVGGIMNTEAFF. CDR3 coding DNA: TGTGCCAGTAGCGTGGGGGGCATCATGAACACTGAAGCTTTCTTT. This chain connects TRBV19 to TRBJ1-1; the D gene is possibly TRBD1 (6 bases). The ends were cut back, 6 bases at V and 0 bases at J, with 14 bases in the middle. Looked up from germline, CDR1 is LNHDA and CDR2 is SQIVND (reference sequence). CDR3 size: 15 residues.

The rearrangement links TRBV19 to TRBJ1-3; D is perhaps TRBD1 (6 bases). Per the germline V gene, CDR1 is LNHDA and CDR2 is SQIVND (reference sequence). With 1 base removed from V and 10 bases from J, the gap between germline ends came to 14 bases. The CDR3 is 14 residues long. CDR3 protein: CASSIVPGGATIYF. The CDR3 DNA sequence: TGTGCCAGTAGTATAGTACCCGGGGGCGCAACCATATATTTT.

This chain joins TRBV10-3 and TRBJ1-1; 10 positions match TRBD1. CDR3 length: 15 amino acids. V dropped 3 bases and J dropped 9; count of bases not matched to a gene: 10. Per germline, CDR1 ENHRY and CDR2 SYGVKD. The CDR3 here is CAISDPSPDRGQAFF. The DNA of the CDR3 is TGTGCCATCAGTGACCCGAGCCCCGACAGGGGGCAAGCTTTCTTT.

The chain employs TRBV7-2 and TRBJ2-3; 7 bases fit TRBD1. The CDR3 totals 12 residues. With 5 bases clipped from V and 4 bases from J, the junction kept 0 bases outside the gene matches. The germline CDR1 and CDR2 sequences are SGHTA and FQGNSA. In nucleotides, the CDR3 is TGTGCCAGCAGCACAGGGGCAGATACGCAGTATTTT. Its translation is CASSTGADTQYF.

V is TRBV28 and J is TRBJ2-7, with TRBD2 matching 8 bases. This CDR3 is built from 12 residues. Germline CDR1 is MDHEN and CDR2 is SYDVKM. J gave up 9 bases and V 4 bases, and 5 bases lay outside the gene matches. The CDR3 DNA follows: TGTGCCAGCAGTTCAAGCGGGAGTGGGCAGTACTTC. This translates into CASSSSGSGQYF.